This T cell receptor (beta chain) was sequenced for a study of response to subunit inactivated influenza vaccine. Overall study results and limits: Each seasonal influenza vaccination recruits few new T cells, the authors suggested.

This clonotype was seen a few times. The antigen is unknown. TCRdb redid the calling of the RT-PCR reads with MiXCR, one entry per CDR3 protein. The table has about half a million distinct CDR3 sequences, around 25% seen once. The V and J ends lost 6 bases and 4 bases respectively, with 20 bases between them. CDR1 is KGHDR and CDR2 is SFDVKD in the germline V gene. The CDR3 contains 16 residues. This chain joins TRBV24-1 and TRBJ2-5, with D unclear. This material consisted of CD4+ T cells sorted from PBMCs, taken roughly 5 days after vaccination. This TCR was sampled from a man aged 50-59 years who received an inactivated influenza vaccine. The CDR3 reads CATSISTTEDRETQYF. Here the CDR3 DNA reads TGTGCCACCAGTATCTCGACCACTGAGGATAGAGAGACCCAGTACTTC.